A single sample gave rise to the 17 T cell receptor beta chains below, sequenced in a study of tumor-infiltrating lymphocytes in localized non-small cell lung cancer. The assay was immunoSEQ multiplex PCR, and TCRdb's table has in-frame clones only and misses some. The table lists 16,000 or so clones, 78% of them singletons. What was sequenced was lung tumor tissue. These receptors were collected from a human donor with non-small cell lung cancer.

The V gene is TRBV7-9, the J gene TRBJ1-1, with D maybe TRBD1 (6 bases). The CDR3 is 11 residues long. Per the germline V gene, CDR1 is SEHNR and CDR2 is FQNEAQ (reference sequence). CDR3 loop: CAINTGTEAFF. DNA of the CDR3: TGTGCTATAAACACAGGGACTGAAGCTTTCTTT. Full variable domain (remainder filled in from reference TRBV7-9 and TRBJ1-1): DTGVSQNPRHKITKRGQNVTFRCDPISEHNRLYWYRQTLGQGPEFLTYFQNEAQLEKSRLLSDRFSAERPKGSFSTLEIQRTEQGDSAMYLCAINTGTEAFFGQGTRLTVV.

This chain joins TRBV6-5 and TRBJ1-1; no definite D call. This CDR3 region has 14 residues. CDR1 and CDR2 from the germline V gene are MNHEY and SVGAGI. V shed 2 bases and J shed 5 bases, with 12 bases lying between them. The DNA of the CDR3 is TGTGCCAGCAGTTACGGATGGCAAGGTACTGAAGCTTTCTTT. It translates to CASSYGWQGTEAFF.

This clone came up once. V gene TRBV10-3 combines with J gene TRBJ1-2; D might be TRBD1 (5 bases). The length of the CDR3 is 14 residues. Germline CDR1 reads ENHRY; CDR2 reads SYGVKD. Trimming shortened V by 0 bases and J by 7 bases, and 12 bases separated the two germline ends. The chain's CDR3 is CAISESEGLTGYTF. CDR3 nucleotides: TGTGCCATCAGTGAGTCGGAGGGGCTCACTGGCTACACCTTC.

The rearrangement links TRBV6-5 to TRBJ2-7, with D maybe TRBD1 (6 bases). CDR1 is MNHEY and CDR2 is SVGAGI in the germline V gene. V was cut by 6 bases and J by 1 base, with 13 bases left in between. This CDR3 is built from 14 residues. CDR3 nucleotide sequence: TGTGCCAGCAGACGGACAGACACATCCTACGAGCAGTACTTC. This encodes CASRRTDTSYEQYF.

This clone appeared a few times. The CDR3 sequence: CASSQMGQADIQYF. DNA for the CDR3: TGCGCCAGCAGCCAGATGGGCCAGGCAGACATTCAGTACTTC. This chain uses TRBV4-1 with TRBJ2-4; D call uncertain. This CDR3 is built from 14 residues. Trimming shortened V by 3 bases and J by 8 bases, and 14 bases separated the two germline ends. Germline CDR1 reads MGHRA; CDR2 reads YSYEKL.

This sequence joins TRBV28 and TRBJ1-1, with unresolved D. Looked up from germline, CDR1 is MDHEN and CDR2 is SYDVKM. The CDR3 sequence is 11 residues long. V lost 4 bases to trimming and J lost 6 bases, with 6 bases between them. The CDR3 loop is CASSSLSEAFF. In nucleotides, the CDR3 is TGTGCCAGCAGTTCTCTCTCTGAAGCTTTCTTT. Looking up the rest from reference TRBV28 and TRBJ1-1 gives the full variable domain: DVKVTQSSRYLVKRTGEKVFLECVQDMDHENMFWYRQDPGLGLRLIYFSYDVKMKEKGDIPEGYSVSREKKERFSLILESASTNQTSMYLCASSSLSEAFFGQGTRLTVV.

This rearrangement joins TRBV27 to TRBJ2-7, with a tentative D call TRBD2 (6 bases). CDR3 size: 15 residues. Trimming pared 5 bases from V and 0 bases from J, leaving 14 bases between. Germline CDR1 MNHEY, CDR2 SMNVEV (reference sequence). The CDR3 loop reads CASSPQPGSSYEQYF. The CDR3 nucleotides are TGTGCCAGCAGTCCCCAGCCCGGGAGCTCCTACGAGCAGTACTTC.

This clone was seen a few times. J is TRBJ2-3 and V is TRBV7-9; 9 bases are shared with TRBD1. CDR1 is SEHNR, CDR2 FQNEAQ, per germline (reference sequence). CDR3 length equals 19 residues. The trim removed 3 bases at V and 0 bases at J, leaving 13 bases unmatched. The DNA of the CDR3 is TGTGCCAGCAGCTTGCTACAGGGGGCCCCCCTCCTTAGCACAGATACGCAGTATTTT. It yields the protein CASSLLQGAPLLSTDTQYF.

This sequence joins TRBV2 and TRBJ1-1, with D possibly being TRBD1 (5 bases). Germline loops: CDR1 SNHLY, CDR2 FYNNEI. This CDR3 has 17 residues. Trimming left V 3 bases short and J 0 bases short, with 17 bases between. CDR3 loop: CASSEGERWMMNTEAFF. CDR3 nucleotides: TGTGCCAGCAGTGAGGGGGAGCGATGGATGATGAACACTGAAGCTTTCTTT.

Within the sample, this clone is medium-sized. This chain links TRBV10-2 with TRBJ1-4, with TRBD1 matching over 10 bases. CDR3 length: 15 residues. The V gene end was trimmed by 2 bases and the J gene end by 6 bases; junction bases not matched to a gene: 3. CDR1 and CDR2 from the germline V gene are WSHSY and SAAADI. CDR3 coding DNA: TGCGCCAGCAGTGAGAGCGGGACAGGGGATGAAAAACTGTTTTTT. It specifies CASSESGTGDEKLFF.

The chain couples TRBV7-3 to TRBJ2-1; TRBD2 matches at 12 bases. Germline V gives CDR1 SGHTA, CDR2 FQGTGA. V was clipped by 4 bases and J by 5 bases; unmatched bases: 6. CDR3 length equals 16 residues. The CDR3 loop is CASSSLTSGRNNEQFF. CDR3 nucleotides: TGTGCCAGCAGCTCCTTGACTAGCGGGAGAAACAATGAGCAGTTCTTC. The full variable domain, with the rest looked up from reference TRBV7-3 and TRBJ2-1, is GAGVSQTPSNKVTEKGKYVELRCDPISGHTALYWYRQSLGQGPEFLIYFQGTGAADDSGLPNDRFFAVRPEGSVSTLKIQRTERGDSAVYLCASSSLTSGRNNEQFFGPGTRLTVL.

J is TRBJ2-7 and V is TRBV10-2; 7 nucleotides match TRBD2. The CDR3 totals 14 residues. Trimming took 6 bases from V and 5 from J; bases not matched to a gene: 10. Germline V CDR1 and CDR2: WSHSY, SAAADI. The CDR3, as DNA: TGCGCCAGCAGGCATGGAATAGCGGGTGACGAGCAGTACTTC. Amino acid sequence: CASRHGIAGDEQYF.

The rearrangement joins TRBV28 to TRBJ2-7; 10 bases line up with TRBD1. This CDR3 is built from 15 residues. J was trimmed by 5 bases and V by 5 bases; bases with no gene match: 9. Germline V gives CDR1 MDHEN, CDR2 SYDVKM. The CDR3 bases are TGTGCCAGCAGTCTGACCGGGACAGGGGTCGACGAGCAGTACTTC. Its protein is CASSLTGTGVDEQYF.

The chain has TRBV25-1 and TRBJ2-1; 11 bases map to TRBD2. J was trimmed by 2 bases and V by 5 bases; bases with no gene match: 11. The CDR3 totals 18 residues. Germline V gives CDR1 MGHDK, CDR2 SYGVNS. The CDR3 protein is CASSSRASGRSAYNEQFF. CDR3 coding DNA: TGTGCCAGCAGTTCGAGGGCTAGCGGGAGGTCCGCCTACAATGAGCAGTTCTTC.

This sequence joins TRBV11-2 and TRBJ1-2; 7 positions match TRBD1. With V trimmed by 4 bases and J by 5 bases, 7 bases remained unmatched. The CDR3 spans 14 residues. Germline V gene lookup returns CDR1 SGHAT and CDR2 FQNNGV. The CDR3 loop is CASSSGDSQYGYTF. In DNA, the CDR3 is TGTGCCAGCAGCTCGGGGGACAGTCAATATGGCTACACCTTC. The full variable domain, in which reference TRBV11-2 and TRBJ1-2 provide the parts outside the CDR3, is EAGVAQSPRYKIIEKRQSVAFWCNPISGHATLYWYQQILGQGPKLLIQFQNNGVVDDSQLPKDRFSAERLKGVDSTLKIQPAKLEDSAVYLCASSSGDSQYGYTFGSGTRLTVV.

A word on this clone: The junction departs from germline at one end; a sequencing error may be responsible. The chain employs TRBV7-2 and TRBJ2-6, with a weak D call TRBD2 (5 bases). CDR1 is SGHTA, CDR2 FQGNSA, per germline. The CDR3 loop spans 15 amino acids. Here the CDR3 DNA reads TGTGCCAGCAGCTTAACGGACTCTGGAGCCAACGTCCTGACTTTC. It yields the protein CASSLTDSGANVLTF. The full variable domain, rest sourced from reference TRBV7-2 and TRBJ2-6, is GAGVSQSPSNKVTEKGKDVELRCDPISGHTALYWYRQSLGQGLEFLIYFQGNSAPDKSGLPSDRFSAERTGGSVSTLTIQRTQQEDSAVYLCASSLTDSGANVLTFGAGSRLTVL.

The chain joins TRBV11-2 to TRBJ2-7; D ambiguous. The CDR3 runs 12 residues. CDR1 is SGHAT, CDR2 FQNNGV, per germline. V was shortened by 5 bases and J by 2 bases, with 7 bases between the two germline ends. This chain's CDR3 is CASSEPTYEQYF. The CDR3 DNA reads as TGTGCCAGCAGCGAACCAACCTACGAGCAGTACTTC.